These 20 T cell receptor beta chains share one sample of origin, sequenced in a study of blood T cell repertoires in COVID-19. Data came from immunoSEQ multiplex PCR; TCRdb stores just in-frame clones and leaves some out. The sample gives roughly 110,000 clones, more than 70% of which show up once; 4.5% to 5% is in the top ten. The sample taken for sequencing was peripheral blood. These receptors originate from a man aged 35 to 55 with active or convalescent COVID-19.

This clone appeared a single time. The rearrangement uses TRBV5-6 and TRBJ1-1, with D perhaps TRBD1 (6 bases). Germline V gene data show CDR1 as SGHDT and CDR2 as YYEEEE. This CDR3 contains 13 residues. Trimming left V 5 bases short and J 5 bases short, with 13 bases between. The chain's CDR3 is CASSPIGGTEAFF. CDR3 DNA sequence: TGTGCCAGCAGTCCGATAGGGGGAACTGAAGCTTTCTTT.

This chain links TRBV14 with TRBJ2-1; 11 nucleotides match TRBD2. With V trimmed by 3 bases and J by 8 bases, 9 bases remained unmatched. This CDR3 is 16 amino acids long. CDR1 SGHDN and CDR2 FVKESK come from the germline V gene. CDR3 DNA sequence: TGTGCCAGCAGCCAGATAGCGGGAGGGATTGAGGATGAGCAGTTCTTC. It codes for CASSQIAGGIEDEQFF.

The V gene is TRBV7-2, the J gene TRBJ2-7; 9 positions agree with TRBD1. This CDR3 comprises 14 residues. V lost 5 bases, J lost 3 bases, and 5 bases stayed unmatched. Germline CDR1 is SGHTA and CDR2 is FQGNSA. The CDR3 loop is CASSIRDRVYEQYF. As DNA, the CDR3 is TGTGCCAGCAGCATCCGGGACAGGGTCTACGAGCAGTACTTC.

Only one count was recorded for this clone. The V and J genes are TRBV4-1 and TRBJ1-5; D may be TRBD1 (6 bases). Germline V CDR1 and CDR2: MGHRA, YSYEKL. The length of the CDR3 is 19 residues. Deletions cut 2 bases from V and 0 bases from J, with 20 bases between. CDR3 bases: TGCGCCAGCAGCCAATCTGCCGGTACAGGGATTTTTAGCAATCAGCCCCAGCATTTT. It codes for CASSQSAGTGIFSNQPQHF.

The V gene is TRBV4-3, the J gene TRBJ2-3; 8 nucleotides match TRBD2. The V gene end was trimmed by 0 bases and the J gene end by 3 bases; junction bases not matched to a gene: 11. Per germline, CDR1 LGHNA and CDR2 YSLEER. The CDR3 totals 18 residues. CDR3 DNA: TGCGCCAGCAGCCAAGAAAGGAGCACGGGAGGGGGGACAGATACGCAGTATTTT. Its protein is CASSQERSTGGGTDTQYF.

The chain employs TRBV30 and TRBJ2-7; D may be TRBD1 (5 bases). There are 12 residues in the CDR3. Germline loops: CDR1 GTSNPN, CDR2 SVGIG (reference sequence). V lost 4 bases to trimming and J lost 0 bases, with 7 bases between them. The CDR3 DNA reads TGTGCCTGGACCAGGGACTCCTACGAGCAGTACTTC. Translating it yields CAWTRDSYEQYF.

V gene TRBV30 combines with J gene TRBJ1-1; D is unclear. V dropped 2 bases and J dropped 2 bases, with 9 bases sitting between them. Germline V gene sequence: CDR1 GTSNPN, CDR2 SVGIG (reference sequence). The CDR3 loop spans 13 amino acids. CDR3 protein: CAWSPQLNTEAFF. Here the CDR3 DNA reads TGTGCCTGGAGTCCCCAGTTAAACACTGAAGCTTTCTTT. The full variable domain, its missing parts supplied by reference TRBV30 and TRBJ1-1, is SQTIHQWPATLVQPVGSPLSLECTVEGTSNPNLYWYRQAAGRGLQLLFYSVGIGQISSEVPQNLSASRPQDRQFILSSKKLLLSDSGFYLCAWSPQLNTEAFFGQGTRLTVV.

The rearrangement uses TRBV9 and TRBJ2-1; D is possibly TRBD2 (5 bases). Germline V lookup: CDR1 SGDLS, CDR2 YYNGEE. This CDR3 spans 15 amino acids. With 0 bases removed from V and 7 bases from J, the gap between germline ends came to 14 bases. Here the CDR3 reads CASSVGVGSGNEQFF. The CDR3 DNA is TGTGCCAGCAGCGTAGGGGTGGGTTCGGGGAATGAGCAGTTCTTC.

This clone was observed once. The J gene is TRBJ1-6, the V gene TRBV4-1; TRBD1 matches at 7 bases. The CDR3 spans 15 residues. V gave up 5 bases and J gave up 6 bases; unmatched junction bases: 7. In germline, CDR1 is MGHRA, CDR2 YSYEKL. DNA for the CDR3: TGCGCCAGCAGCTCCGCCGGGACAGTTAATTCACCCCTCCACTTT. Translating gives CASSSAGTVNSPLHF.

In this sample, this clone turned up a few times. In the same sample, other DNA sequences code for this CDR3. This chain uses TRBV5-1 with TRBJ1-5; perhaps TRBD1 as D (5 bases). V lost 4 bases and J 5 bases, leaving 13 bases between the germline ends. Germline V gives CDR1 SGHRS, CDR2 YFSETQ. The CDR3 is 14 residues long. The CDR3: CASSGGGPDQPQHF. The CDR3 region has the DNA TGCGCCAGCAGCGGGGGAGGGCCGGATCAGCCCCAGCATTTT.

V is TRBV6-2 or TRBV6-3 and J is TRBJ2-2; D not certain. Looked up from germline, CDR1 is MNHEY and CDR2 is SVGEGT. Between the trimmed V and J ends, which lost 6 bases and 7 bases, there was a span of 15 bases. The CDR3 loop spans 14 amino acids. CDR3 sequence reads: CASSLARLLGELFF. The CDR3 nucleotides are TGTGCCAGCAGCCTTGCTAGGTTACTCGGGGAGCTGTTTTTT.

The chain joins TRBV19 to TRBJ1-1; D gene ambiguous. V lost 1 base to trimming and J lost 4 bases, with 19 bases between them. This CDR3 has 17 residues. Germline CDR1 LNHDA, CDR2 SQIVND (reference sequence). As DNA, the CDR3 is TGTGCCAGTAGTATAGTCGGCCCGAGGTTAAGGATCACTGAAGCTTTCTTT. It specifies CASSIVGPRLRITEAFF. The full variable domain, with the rest looked up from reference TRBV19 and TRBJ1-1, is DGGITQSPKYLFRKEGQNVTLSCEQNLNHDAMYWYRQDPGQGLRLIYYSQIVNDFQKGDIAEGYSVSREKKESFPLTVTSAQKNPTAFYLCASSIVGPRLRITEAFFGQGTRLTVV.

In its sample, this clone was seen once. This sequence joins TRBV7-3 and TRBJ2-2, with 7 bases identical to TRBD2. The germline V gene encodes CDR1 SGHTA and CDR2 FQGTGA. CDR3 length: 20 residues. V lost 1 base and J lost 1; bases outside the gene matches: 15. The CDR3 DNA reads as TGTGCCAGCAGCTTAAATCGAGTGAGTGGGACTAACAGGAACACCGGGGAGCTGTTTTTT. Translation: CASSLNRVSGTNRNTGELFF. The full variable domain, rest sourced from reference TRBV7-3 and TRBJ2-2, is GAGVSQTPSNKVTEKGKYVELRCDPISGHTALYWYRQSLGQGPEFLIYFQGTGAADDSGLPNDRFFAVRPEGSVSTLKIQRTERGDSAVYLCASSLNRVSGTNRNTGELFFGEGSRLTVL.

The chain employs TRBV27 and TRBJ1-5; the D gene is possibly TRBD1 (6 bases). Per the germline V gene, CDR1 is MNHEY and CDR2 is SMNVEV (reference sequence). The CDR3 has 17 amino acids. V gave up 8 bases and J gave up 2 bases, with 22 bases separating them. The CDR3 reads CASLSLTGGHRNQPQHF. CDR3 DNA sequence: TGTGCCAGCCTTTCTCTGACTGGGGGACACCGCAATCAGCCCCAGCATTTT.

This clone has just one count. The chain is built from TRBV7-9 and TRBJ2-3; 8 bases fit TRBD1. The CDR3 has 14 residues. J was trimmed by 1 base and V by 8 bases; bases with no gene match: 5. Germline V gene data show CDR1 as SEHNR and CDR2 as FQNEAQ (reference sequence). For the CDR3, the DNA is TGTGCCAGCTTGGGACAGGTTGGCACAGATACGCAGTATTTT. Its translation is CASLGQVGTDTQYF.

The CDR3 here is CASSIGVGGFDKNIQYF. For the CDR3, the DNA is TGTGCCAGTAGTATAGGGGTGGGAGGTTTTGACAAAAACATTCAGTACTTC. This chain connects TRBV19 to TRBJ2-4, with D perhaps matching TRBD2 (6 bases). V was cut by 1 base and J by 3 bases, with 16 bases left in between. This CDR3 spans 17 amino acids. Per germline, CDR1 LNHDA and CDR2 SQIVND (reference sequence).

Details on this clone: This sample includes further DNA sequences coding for the same CDR3. The chain links TRBV11-2 to TRBJ1-2; 7 bases fit TRBD1. CDR1 is SGHAT, CDR2 FQNNGV, per germline. J gave up 0 bases and V 5 bases, and 6 bases lay outside the gene matches. The CDR3 sequence is 15 residues long. The chain's CDR3 is CASSLGTASNYGYTF. CDR3 in DNA: TGTGCCAGCAGCCTCGGGACAGCCTCTAACTATGGCTACACCTTC.

The chain recombines TRBV28 with TRBJ1-2, with 9 bases that match TRBD1. CDR1 is MDHEN, CDR2 SYDVKM, per germline. The CDR3 extends over 15 amino acids. V lost 5 bases to trimming and J lost 1 base; unmatched junction nucleotides: 5. The CDR3 spells CASSTSTGGNYGYTF. The CDR3 coding sequence is TGTGCCAGCAGTACCTCGACAGGGGGTAACTATGGCTACACCTTC.

The chain links TRBV4-2 to TRBJ2-3; TRBD2 matches 10 bases. Germline lookup yields CDR1 LGHNA and CDR2 YNFKEQ. CDR3 size: 18 residues. The junction had 11 bases not matched to a gene; V was cut back by 0 bases and J by 5 bases. CDR3 in DNA: TGTGCCAGCAGCCAAGAGGAGGTAACTAGCGGGAACTTAGATACGCAGTATTTT. It codes for CASSQEEVTSGNLDTQYF.

The gene calls are TRBV14 and TRBJ2-1, with TRBD2 matching 7 bases. From germline, CDR1 is SGHDN and CDR2 FVKESK. The CDR3 runs 15 residues. Unmatched junction bases numbered 10, after V lost 4 bases and J lost 7 bases. The CDR3 DNA reads TGTGCCAGCAGCCCGATGGGGAGGGCGAGGAATGAGCAGTTCTTC. This gives the protein CASSPMGRARNEQFF.